The 14 T cell receptor beta chains in this list originate from one sample, sequenced in a study of T-cell memory formation after mild COVID-19. In TCRdb, the 5' RACE reads were re-called with MiXCR into one record per CDR3 protein. The table has hundreds of thousands of distinct CDR3 sequences, approximately 15% seen once. The sequencing sample was made of PBMCs or a T cell subset sorted from them (not recorded which). The receptors stem from an adult woman who had mild COVID-19 (a few samples of this study predate the infection). Cell type and time point are not known.

There are a few counts of this clonotype. This chain joins TRBV6-5 and TRBJ1-1, with no clear D. From germline, CDR1 is MNHEY and CDR2 SVGAGI. Trimming took 4 bases from V and 8 from J, leaving 8 bases between them. CDR3 length equals 11 residues. In nucleotides, the CDR3 is TGTGCCAGCAGTTTTGGGGTGGAAGCTTTCTTT. Its protein is CASSFGVEAFF.

The table lists this clonotype with many counts. The V call is TRBV4-3, the J call TRBJ2-4; D gene unclear. Trimming removed 1 base from V and 0 bases from J, with 7 bases in between. Per germline, CDR1 LGHNA and CDR2 YSLEER. This CDR3 comprises 15 residues. The DNA of the CDR3 is TGCGCCAGCAGCCAAGCGATTTTAGCCAAAAACATTCAGTACTTC. Protein product: CASSQAILAKNIQYF.

V usage is TRBV30 and J usage is TRBJ2-7; D remains unclear. The CDR3 sequence is 17 residues long. Germline loops: CDR1 GTSNPN, CDR2 SVGIG (reference sequence). Trimming stripped 4 bases from V and 4 bases from J, with 26 bases between. The DNA for the CDR3 is TGTGCCTGGAAACCTGAACCTCACTCACCGGGCCCATACGAGCAGTACTTC. Protein product: CAWKPEPHSPGPYEQYF.

V and J are TRBV4-1 and TRBJ2-1; D possibly corresponds to TRBD2 (6 bases). The CDR3 runs 17 residues. V lost 1 base and J 4 bases, leaving 17 bases between the germline ends. Germline V gene sequence: CDR1 MGHRA, CDR2 YSYEKL. This CDR3 reads CASSQGGGRGFYNEQFF. CDR3 DNA sequence: TGCGCCAGCAGCCAAGGGGGAGGCCGGGGGTTTTACAATGAGCAGTTCTTC.

The V and J genes are TRBV7-9 and TRBJ1-2, with no clear D. CDR1 is SEHNR and CDR2 is FQNEAQ in the germline V gene (reference sequence). This CDR3 has 13 amino acids. V lost 2 bases to trimming and J lost 6 bases, with 10 bases between them. CDR3 amino acids: CASSLLSGNGYTF. The CDR3 DNA is TGTGCCAGCAGCTTATTGTCGGGAAATGGCTACACCTTC. Full variable domain (rest looked up from reference TRBV7-9 and TRBJ1-2): DTGVSQNPRHKITKRGQNVTFRCDPISEHNRLYWYRQTLGQGPEFLTYFQNEAQLEKSRLLSDRFSAERPKGSFSTLEIQRTEQGDSAMYLCASSLLSGNGYTFGSGTRLTVV.

In its sample, this clonotype was seen a few times. J is TRBJ2-7 and V is TRBV5-1, with D perhaps assigned TRBD1 or TRBD2 (5 bases each). The CDR3 extends over 15 amino acids. Germline CDR1 SGHRS, CDR2 YFSETQ. Trimming cost V 4 bases and J 1 base, with 15 bases left between them. This chain's CDR3 is CASSPGTDRSYEQYF. DNA of the CDR3: TGCGCCAGCAGCCCGGGGACCGACAGATCCTACGAGCAGTACTTC. The variable domain in full, completed from reference TRBV5-1 and TRBJ2-7, reads KAGVTQTPRYLIKTRGQQVTLSCSPISGHRSVSWYQQTPGQGLQFLFEYFSETQRNKGNFPGRFSGRQFSNSRSEMNVSTLELGDSALYLCASSPGTDRSYEQYFGPGTRLTVT.

This clonotype showed up many times. The chain combines TRBV29-1 with TRBJ2-6, with TRBD2 identical over 8 bases. This CDR3 comprises 16 residues. V was clipped by 4 bases and J by 4 bases; unmatched bases: 9. CDR1 and CDR2 (germline): SQVTM, ANQGSEA. This CDR3 is CSVAGRGIGGANVLTF. For the CDR3, the DNA is TGCAGCGTTGCCGGGAGGGGTATTGGGGGGGCCAACGTCCTGACTTTC.

This chain links TRBV6-5 with TRBJ1-5; D not certain. The CDR3 covers 18 residues. The V end was cut by 5 bases, the J end by 0 bases, with 20 bases between. Per the germline V gene, CDR1 is MNHEY and CDR2 is SVGAGI. The CDR3 loop reads CASSPDILGSYSNQPQHF. CDR3 in DNA: TGTGCCAGCAGTCCTGACATCCTGGGGTCTTATAGCAATCAGCCCCAGCATTTT.

The chain employs TRBV12-3 or TRBV12-4 and TRBJ2-1; possible D gene TRBD1, 5 bases. This CDR3 contains 16 residues. Deletions cut 1 base from V and 2 bases from J, with 12 bases between. CDR3 sequence reads: CASSLVPGSPYNEQFF. CDR3 DNA sequence: TGTGCCAGCAGTTTAGTTCCAGGGTCGCCCTACAATGAGCAGTTCTTC.

A few counts support this clonotype. This chain connects TRBV29-1 to TRBJ2-3; tentative D call: TRBD1 (7 bases). The CDR3 runs 16 residues. The germline V gene has CDR1 SQVTM and CDR2 ANQGSEA. V was pared by 0 bases and J by 1 base, with 14 bases between. The CDR3 DNA reads as TGCAGCGTTGAAGATCGGGGCAGGGGGGGCACAGATACGCAGTATTTT. Encoded protein: CSVEDRGRGGTDTQYF.

V and J are TRBV9 and TRBJ1-1; tentative D call: TRBD1 (5 bases). Trimming removed 4 bases at V and 5 bases at J, with 18 bases between. CDR1 and CDR2 from the germline V gene are SGDLS and YYNGEE. The CDR3 totals 15 residues. CDR3 sequence reads: CASSPRGAPGTEAFF. For the CDR3, the DNA is TGTGCCAGCAGCCCACGCGGGGCCCCGGGTACTGAAGCTTTCTTT.

This clonotype showed up just a few times. The chain recombines TRBV5-5 with TRBJ2-2, with D perhaps TRBD2 (6 bases). Germline-derived CDR1 and CDR2 are SGHKS and YYEKEE (reference sequence). Trimming took 2 bases from V and 7 from J, leaving 12 bases between them. The CDR3 sequence is 14 residues long. This chain's CDR3 is CASSFGRGGGELFF. The DNA of the CDR3 is TGTGCCAGCAGCTTCGGGCGGGGCGGCGGGGAGCTGTTTTTT.

The chain employs TRBV12-3 or TRBV12-4 and TRBJ1-2, with D perhaps TRBD1 (5 bases). The CDR3 contains 13 residues. Trimming took off 8 bases at V and 8 bases at J, with 18 bases between the two ends. The CDR3 nucleotides are TGTGCCAGCCTACGTAGGGGACGCCGAGGCTACACCTTC. The encoded protein is CASLRRGRRGYTF.

This sequence joins TRBV27 and TRBJ2-2, with unresolved D. The V end was cut by 2 bases, the J end by 7 bases, with 5 bases between. Germline V gene data show CDR1 as MNHEY and CDR2 as SMNVEV (reference sequence). The CDR3 spans 12 residues. CDR3 in DNA: TGTGCCAGCAGTTTAAATGGCGGGGAGCTGTTTTTT. It yields the protein CASSLNGGELFF.